There are a few counts of the clone carrying this T cell receptor (beta chain). Antigen unknown. This entry is derived from a study of cytomegalovirus exposure and HLA in healthy donors. Findings and caveats of the study: It was reported in a later analysis that an Asian-associated ancestry cluster showed fewer N-insertions than the approximately 670-donor mean. Immune exposure data for these donors was limited to CMV serostatus.

With 3 bases removed from V and 4 bases from J, the gap between germline ends came to 10 bases. CDR3 length: 13 residues. Germline CDR1 reads KGHSH; CDR2 reads LQKENI. PCR used 60 Vbeta primers and 13 Jbeta primers. The assay was immunoSEQ multiplex PCR, and TCRdb's table has in-frame clones only and misses some. The sample records about 150,000 clones, around four fifths being singletons. Everyone who donated was a healthy bone marrow donor. The sequenced material came from PBMCs. The chain uses TRBV18 and TRBJ2-7; tentative D call: TRBD2 (6 bases). This receptor was identified in a boy aged 2 to 10 in good health and CMV-seronegative. In DNA, the CDR3 is TGTGCCAGCTCACCGCGGGATACATACGAGCAGTACTTC. It codes for CASSPRDTYEQYF.